Presented here are 6 T cell receptor beta chains from one specimen sequenced in a study of tumor T cells in aggressive B-cell lymphoma. Clones were read by immunoSEQ multiplex PCR, and TCRdb kept only the in-frame ones, dropping some. The sample consists of 2,600 or so clones, roughly four fifths of them appearing once. Sequencing was performed on tumor tissue. These TCRs come from an adult with diffuse large B cell lymphoma.

The chain has TRBV11-2 and TRBJ2-2, with TRBD1 matching over 11 bases. From germline, CDR1 is SGHAT and CDR2 FQNNGV. V lost 6 bases, J lost 8 bases, and 8 bases stayed unmatched. The CDR3 consists of 15 residues. Here the CDR3 DNA reads TGTGCCAGCAGTCTCGGACAGGGGGCGCCGGGGGAGCTGTTTTTT. Translated: CASSLGQGAPGELFF.

The V call is TRBV6-1, the J call TRBJ1-5; TRBD1 aligns across 9 bases. The CDR3 consists of 15 residues. Germline CDR1 MNHNS, CDR2 SASEGT. V lost 8 bases to trimming and J lost 4 bases; unmatched junction nucleotides: 9. CDR3 protein: CASREQGAGNQPQHF. The CDR3 region has the DNA TGTGCCAGCCGGGAACAGGGGGCTGGGAATCAGCCCCAGCATTTT.

The chain carries TRBV9 and TRBJ2-7; perhaps TRBD2 as D (6 bases). This CDR3 is built from 12 residues. The V and J ends lost 4 bases and 5 bases respectively, with 10 bases between them. Germline CDR1 is SGDLS and CDR2 is YYNGEE. The CDR3 region is CASSPRGDEQYF. The CDR3, as DNA: TGTGCCAGCAGCCCCCGCGGGGACGAGCAGTACTTC.

This chain uses TRBV28 with TRBJ2-7; D is perhaps TRBD2 (5 bases). V was trimmed by 8 bases and J by 2 bases, leaving 16 bases between them. Germline CDR1 MDHEN, CDR2 SYDVKM. The CDR3 has 14 residues. The CDR3 spells CASGKRLGTYEQYF. CDR3 sequence (DNA): TGTGCCAGCGGGAAGCGGTTGGGGACCTACGAGCAGTACTTC. Full variable domain (remainder filled in from reference TRBV28 and TRBJ2-7): DVKVTQSSRYLVKRTGEKVFLECVQDMDHENMFWYRQDPGLGLRLIYFSYDVKMKEKGDIPEGYSVSREKKERFSLILESASTNQTSMYLCASGKRLGTYEQYFGPGTRLTVT.

The CDR3 nucleotides are TGTGCCAGCAGCTTAGCACGGGGAAGCGCTGAAGCTTTCTTT. It codes for CASSLARGSAEAFF. This chain connects TRBV11-3 to TRBJ1-1; D call uncertain. The CDR3 has 14 amino acids. CDR1 is SGHNT, CDR2 YENEEA, per germline. The V and J ends lost 1 base and 6 bases respectively, with 12 bases between them.

The chain couples TRBV7-2 to TRBJ1-1, with D possibly being TRBD1 (6 bases). The CDR3 has 17 amino acids. Trimming removed 5 bases from V and 4 bases from J, with 23 bases in between. From germline, CDR1 is SGHTA and CDR2 FQGNSA. The CDR3 DNA reads TGTGCCAGCAGCGTAACCGGGACACGCCTTTTGGGCACTGAAGCTTTCTTT. This sequence encodes CASSVTGTRLLGTEAFF.